This TCR beta chain came from a study of T-cell memory formation after mild COVID-19. Study results and caveats: Contracting clones, day 15 to 85, had balanced CD4/CD8, and later expanders favored CD4+. Researchers could not confirm that second-wave clones peaking on day 37 targeted SARS-CoV-2.

CDR3 length: 15 residues. Looked up from germline, CDR1 is MDHEN and CDR2 is SYDVKM. Between the trimmed V and J ends, which lost 7 bases and 6 bases, there was a span of 19 bases. TCRdb called the 5' RACE reads again in MiXCR, with one record for every CDR3 protein. The sample carries 140,000 or so distinct CDR3 sequences, 15% to 20% recorded once. In this sample, this clonotype turned up many times. Its antigen is still unknown. This rearrangement joins TRBV28 to TRBJ2-1; D may correspond to TRBD1 or TRBD2 (5 bases each). The clonotype was recovered from an adult woman who had mild COVID-19 (a few samples of this study predate the infection). Cell type and time point are not known. Source material: PBMCs or a T cell subset sorted from them (not recorded which). Written as DNA, the CDR3 is TGTGCCAGCAACGGGAAACCCCAAAGGGGCAATGAGCAGTTCTTC. Residues: CASNGKPQRGNEQFF.